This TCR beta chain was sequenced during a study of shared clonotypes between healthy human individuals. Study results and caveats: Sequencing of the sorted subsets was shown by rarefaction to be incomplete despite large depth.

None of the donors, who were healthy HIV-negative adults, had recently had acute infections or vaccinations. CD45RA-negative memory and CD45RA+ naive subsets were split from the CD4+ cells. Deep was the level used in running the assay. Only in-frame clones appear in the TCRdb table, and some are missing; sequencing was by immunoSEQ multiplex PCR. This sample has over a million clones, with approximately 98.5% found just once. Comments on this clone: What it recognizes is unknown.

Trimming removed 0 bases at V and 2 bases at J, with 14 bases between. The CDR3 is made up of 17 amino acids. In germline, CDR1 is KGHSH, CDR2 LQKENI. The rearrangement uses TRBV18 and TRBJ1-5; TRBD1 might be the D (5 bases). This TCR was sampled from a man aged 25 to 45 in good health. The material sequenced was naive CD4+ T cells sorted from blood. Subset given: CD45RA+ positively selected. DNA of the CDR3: TGTGCCAGCTCACCACCACCCGGGGCCGCGCGCAATCAGCCCCAGCATTTT. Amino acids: CASSPPPGAARNQPQHF.